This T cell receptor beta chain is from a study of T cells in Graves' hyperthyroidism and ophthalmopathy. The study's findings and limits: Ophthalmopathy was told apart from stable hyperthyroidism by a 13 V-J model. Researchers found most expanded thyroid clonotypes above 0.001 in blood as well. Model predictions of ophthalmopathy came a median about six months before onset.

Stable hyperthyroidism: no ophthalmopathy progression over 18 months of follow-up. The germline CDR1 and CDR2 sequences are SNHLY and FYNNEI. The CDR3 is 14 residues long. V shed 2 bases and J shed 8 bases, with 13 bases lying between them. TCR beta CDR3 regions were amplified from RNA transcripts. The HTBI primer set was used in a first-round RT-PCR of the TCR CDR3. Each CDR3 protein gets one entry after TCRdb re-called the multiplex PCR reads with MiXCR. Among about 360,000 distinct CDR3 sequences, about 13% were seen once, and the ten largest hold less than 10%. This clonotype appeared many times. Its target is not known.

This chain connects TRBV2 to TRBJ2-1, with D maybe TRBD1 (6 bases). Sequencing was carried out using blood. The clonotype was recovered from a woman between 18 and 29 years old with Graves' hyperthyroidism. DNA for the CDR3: TGTGCCAGCAGTGAAAGGCAGGGGAGCGATGAGCAGTTCTTC. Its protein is CASSERQGSDEQFF. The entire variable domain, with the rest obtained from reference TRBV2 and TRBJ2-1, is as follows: EPEVTQTPSHQVTQMGQEVILRCVPISNHLYFYWYRQILGQKVEFLVSFYNNEISEKSEIFDDQFSVERPDGSNFTLKIRSTKLEDSAMYFCASSERQGSDEQFFGPGTRLTVL.